This T cell receptor beta chain derives from a study of shared clonotypes between healthy human individuals. Produced via immunoSEQ multiplex PCR; TCRdb's table is partial and in-frame only. Of roughly 2 million clones listed, 90% to 95% are singletons. The V and J ends lost 3 bases and 5 bases respectively, with 8 bases between them. This CDR3 has 13 amino acids. Germline V lookup: CDR1 KGHSH, CDR2 LQKENI. The chain couples TRBV18 to TRBJ2-1; D is unclear. The sequence came from a man between 18 and 35 years old in good health. Source material: naive CD4+ T cells sorted from blood. Subset described: CD45RA+ positively selected. The CDR3 DNA reads TGTGCCAGCTCACCGCGCCAGGACAATGAGCAGTTCTTC. Its protein is CASSPRQDNEQFF.